This T cell receptor beta chain was documented in a study of CD8 T cells in Susac syndrome. TCR beta sequences were obtained from blood CD8+ and CD4+ T cells. Points from the study as a whole: Roughly 5 Susac-specific public clones appeared in CD8+ TEMRA repertoires, and over 15 in total CD8+ repertoires.

Random hexamers were used to reverse transcribe an amount of about 0.45 to 1 ug RNA. The TCR beta CDR3 was amplified by immunoSEQ multiplex PCR across 54 Vbeta, 13 Jbeta. MiXCR, run by TCRdb on the immunoSEQ multiplex PCR reads, gives a single entry per CDR3 protein. The data show 100,000 to 150,000 distinct CDR3 sequences, with around 95% seen just once and around 0.2% held by the top ten. Of note for this clonotype: Its antigen is currently unknown.

The TCR originated in a human donor with Susac syndrome. Source material: CD8+ T cells from PBMCs.

The CDR3 here is CASSSTPGQTDTGELFF. For the CDR3, the DNA is TGTGCCAGCAGCTCCACCCCGGGACAGACAGACACCGGGGAGCTGTTTTTT. This chain uses TRBV7-9 with TRBJ2-2, with 7 bases matching TRBD1. Germline CDR1 SEHNR, CDR2 FQNEAQ (reference sequence). J gave up 3 bases and V 4 bases, and 11 bases lay outside the gene matches. The CDR3 is made up of 17 amino acids. The full variable domain, its missing parts supplied by reference TRBV7-9 and TRBJ2-2, is DTGVSQNPRHKITKRGQNVTFRCDPISEHNRLYWYRQTLGQGPEFLTYFQNEAQLEKSRLLSDRFSAERPKGSFSTLEIQRTEQGDSAMYLCASSSTPGQTDTGELFFGEGSRLTVL.